Presented here are 21 T cell receptor beta chains from one specimen sequenced in a study of blood T cell repertoires in COVID-19. Profiled with immunoSEQ multiplex PCR; TCRdb holds only in-frame clones, not every one. The sample contains 25,000 to 30,000 clones, roughly 90% of which appear only once. Sequences were obtained from peripheral blood. These receptors all come from a human donor in a cohort sampled during active COVID-19.

This chain links TRBV5-1 with TRBJ1-2, with 8 bases identical to TRBD1. CDR1 SGHRS and CDR2 YFSETQ come from the germline V gene. The trim removed 0 bases at V and 5 bases at J, leaving 6 bases unmatched. The CDR3 extends over 15 amino acids. In DNA, the CDR3 is TGCGCCAGCAGCTTGGCACAGGGGGGTGCGTATGGCTACACCTTC. Its translation is CASSLAQGGAYGYTF.

This sequence joins TRBV6-1 and TRBJ2-5; 7 bases agree with TRBD1. The CDR3 extends over 16 amino acids. Germline values: CDR1 MNHNS, CDR2 SASEGT. The trim removed 3 bases at V and 1 base at J, leaving 8 bases unmatched. The CDR3: CASSEWWAGGQETQYF. The CDR3, as DNA: TGTGCCAGCAGTGAGTGGTGGGCAGGGGGCCAAGAGACCCAGTACTTC.

V and J are TRBV7-6 and TRBJ2-6, with D unclear. The CDR3 sequence is 12 residues long. CDR1 SGHVS and CDR2 FNYEAQ come from the germline V gene. Trimming removed 7 bases at V and 2 bases at J, with 3 bases between. For the CDR3, the DNA is TGTGCCAGCACTGCTGGGGCCAACGTCCTGACTTTC. It yields the protein CASTAGANVLTF.

V and J are TRBV7-2 and TRBJ2-1; 7 bases fit TRBD2. V shed 5 bases, J shed 6 bases, and the junction held 4 bases outside the gene matches. Germline assignment: CDR1 SGHTA and CDR2 FQGNSA. This CDR3 spans 13 amino acids. The CDR3 nucleotides read TGTGCCAGCAGCCGGACTAGGGCCAATGAGCAGTTCTTC. It encodes CASSRTRANEQFF.

The chain employs TRBV10-3 and TRBJ1-1; D might be TRBD1 (6 bases). Germline V lookup: CDR1 ENHRY, CDR2 SYGVKD. V was cut by 6 bases and J by 1 base, with 9 bases left in between. CDR3 length equals 13 residues. CDR3 DNA sequence: TGTGCCATCAGGGACAGCACGAACACTGAAGCTTTCTTT. This codes for CAIRDSTNTEAFF.

The rearrangement joins TRBV9 to TRBJ2-3; D perhaps matches TRBD2 (5 bases). V shed 0 bases and J shed 6 bases, with 20 bases lying between them. Germline V gives CDR1 SGDLS, CDR2 YYNGEE. The CDR3 is 17 residues long. CDR3 nucleotide sequence: TGTGCCAGCAGCGTAGATGGGGAGCACAACGGGCGGGATACGCAGTATTTT. Amino acids: CASSVDGEHNGRDTQYF.

The chain uses TRBV10-1 and TRBJ2-3; 10 nucleotides align to TRBD2. The CDR3 covers 17 residues. CDR1 and CDR2 (germline): WNHNN, SYGVQD (reference sequence). J was trimmed by 5 bases and V by 3 bases; bases with no gene match: 11. In DNA, the CDR3 is TGCGCCAGCAGTGACCCCGGGGAGCGGGGGGGATTAGATACGCAGTATTTT. Translation gives CASSDPGERGGLDTQYF.

This clone has a single count. The chain employs TRBV6-5 and TRBJ2-7; the match to TRBD1 covers 8 bases. Trimming at V came to 2 bases and at J to 4 bases, leaving 10 bases not matched to a gene. Germline V gene sequence: CDR1 MNHEY, CDR2 SVGAGI. The CDR3 runs 16 residues. CDR3 in amino acids: CASSYTLTGAMYEQYF. Written as DNA, the CDR3 is TGTGCCAGCAGTTACACCCTGACAGGGGCGATGTACGAGCAGTACTTC.

V gene TRBV6-6 combines with J gene TRBJ1-1; possible D gene TRBD1, 6 bases. V lost 2 bases to trimming and J lost 3 bases, with 10 bases between them. Germline CDR1 is MNHNY and CDR2 is SVGAGI (reference sequence). CDR3 length: 14 amino acids. The CDR3, as DNA: TGTGCCAGCAGTTACGGACAGCTCGACACTGAAGCTTTCTTT. This sequence encodes CASSYGQLDTEAFF.

This clone was recorded only once. The chain couples TRBV5-8 to TRBJ2-1, with TRBD2 identical over 10 bases. Germline loops: CDR1 SGHTS, CDR2 YDEGEE. The CDR3 covers 17 residues. The trim removed 1 base at V and 5 bases at J, leaving 9 bases unmatched. CDR3 in amino acids: CASSLPSGSEGHNEQFF. As DNA, the CDR3 is TGTGCCAGCAGCTTGCCTAGCGGGAGTGAGGGACACAATGAGCAGTTCTTC.

The CDR3 reads CASSPRGSGSNEQFF. The CDR3 region has the DNA TGTGCCAGCTCCCCCCGTGGTAGCGGGAGTAATGAGCAGTTCTTC. The V gene is TRBV18, the J gene TRBJ2-1; TRBD2 aligns across 9 bases. The germline V gene has CDR1 KGHSH and CDR2 LQKENI. The CDR3 consists of 15 residues. The J segment lost 7 bases and the V segment lost 6 bases, leaving 10 bases of the junction unmatched.

The chain is built from TRBV21-1 and TRBJ1-1. TRBV21-1 is annotated as a pseudogene. The CDR3 spans 14 residues. The CDR3, as DNA: TGTGCCAGCAGCCAAGTAGCCGCGAACACTGAAGCTTTCTTT. Encoded protein: CASSQVAANTEAFF.

The chain recombines TRBV6-5 with TRBJ1-3; unclear D gene. The CDR3 sequence is 14 residues long. Trimming removed 6 bases from V and 3 bases from J, with 12 bases in between. Germline CDR1 is MNHEY and CDR2 is SVGAGI. The CDR3 nucleotides are TGTGCCAGCAGATCCGGGGTCCTTGGAAACACCATATATTTT. Amino acid sequence: CASRSGVLGNTIYF.

This clone has only one observation. The V call is TRBV9, the J call TRBJ2-5; D is ambiguous. Germline loops: CDR1 SGDLS, CDR2 YYNGEE. The CDR3 spans 17 residues. Trimming shortened V by 3 bases and J by 4 bases, and 22 bases separated the two germline ends. The CDR3 loop is CASSASTTSEALETQYF. The CDR3 nucleotides read TGTGCCAGCAGCGCGAGCACCACTTCAGAGGCATTAGAGACCCAGTACTTC.

CDR3 sequence (DNA): TGTGCCAGCAGTTACCGCACAGTCACCGGGGAGCTGTTTTTT. This translates into CASSYRTVTGELFF. This rearrangement joins TRBV6-5 to TRBJ2-2, with D unresolved. V dropped 2 bases and J dropped 4 bases, with 8 bases sitting between them. Germline-derived CDR1 and CDR2 are MNHEY and SVGAGI. CDR3 length: 14 residues.

The V and J genes are TRBV5-1 and TRBJ2-3, with 11 bases that match TRBD2. V lost 0 bases to trimming and J lost 8 bases; unmatched junction nucleotides: 8. This CDR3 region has 16 residues. The germline V gene has CDR1 SGHRS and CDR2 YFSETQ. CDR3 DNA sequence: TGCGCCAGCAGCTTGGGGCTAGCGGGAGGTCAGGGTACGCAGTATTTT. Its translation: CASSLGLAGGQGTQYF.

The chain recombines TRBV5-1 with TRBJ2-1; TRBD2 aligns across 7 bases. CDR1 is SGHRS and CDR2 is YFSETQ in the germline V gene. CDR3 length equals 18 residues. V lost 0 bases, J lost 0 bases, and 9 bases stayed unmatched. CDR3 DNA sequence: TGCGCCAGCAGCTTGGTGGTAGCGGGCCCGATCTCCTACAATGAGCAGTTCTTC. Translation gives CASSLVVAGPISYNEQFF.

This chain joins TRBV19 and TRBJ2-1; perhaps TRBD2 as D (5 bases). The CDR3 spans 17 residues. The germline V gene has CDR1 LNHDA and CDR2 SQIVND (reference sequence). V lost 1 base and J 0 bases, leaving 13 bases between the germline ends. The CDR3 DNA follows: TGTGCCAGTAGTATAGGAGGGCAGATCTACTCCTACAATGAGCAGTTCTTC. Amino acids: CASSIGGQIYSYNEQFF. Full variable domain (rest looked up from reference TRBV19 and TRBJ2-1): DGGITQSPKYLFRKEGQNVTLSCEQNLNHDAMYWYRQDPGQGLRLIYYSQIVNDFQKGDIAEGYSVSREKKESFPLTVTSAQKNPTAFYLCASSIGGQIYSYNEQFFGPGTRLTVL.

This chain links TRBV19 with TRBJ2-5, with 11 bases fitting TRBD2. The germline CDR1 and CDR2 sequences are LNHDA and SQIVND (reference sequence). The CDR3 covers 13 residues. J lost 4 bases, V lost 10 bases, and 5 bases had no gene match. DNA for the CDR3: TGTGCCAAACCCGGGACTAGCGGAGAGACCCAGTACTTC. Protein product: CAKPGTSGETQYF.

This clone was recorded once. The chain couples TRBV6-1 to TRBJ1-2; the D is unclear. Germline V CDR1 and CDR2: MNHNS, SASEGT. The CDR3 covers 12 residues. The V and J ends lost 1 base and 8 bases respectively, with 8 bases between them. The CDR3 here is CASSEGARGYTF. The DNA for the CDR3 is TGTGCCAGCAGTGAAGGGGCTCGAGGCTACACCTTC.

This clone has a single count. J is TRBJ2-5 and V is TRBV20-1, with 7 bases matching TRBD2. The ends lost 3 bases at V and 0 bases at J; junction bases unmatched: 7. CDR1 DFQATT and CDR2 SNEGSKA come from the germline V gene (reference sequence). There are 15 residues in the CDR3. The chain's CDR3 is CSASEGGPYQETQYF. The CDR3 DNA follows: TGCAGTGCTAGTGAGGGAGGGCCGTACCAAGAGACCCAGTACTTC.